The present T cell receptor beta chain was sequenced within a study of T cells in Graves' hyperthyroidism and ophthalmopathy. General study points: The model's output predicted ophthalmopathy at a median of 6.5 months prior to onset.

CDR1 is MNHNS and CDR2 is SASEGT in the germline V gene. Trimming cost V 6 bases and J 4 bases, with 19 bases left between them. The length of the CDR3 is 15 residues. Comment on this clonotype: Antigen: not known.

The CDR3 regions of TCR beta were amplified from RNA transcripts. The TCR CDR3 was amplified in a first-round RT-PCR using the HTBI primer set. Each CDR3 protein gets one entry after TCRdb re-called the multiplex PCR reads with MiXCR. The table has some 300,000 distinct CDR3 sequences, less than 20% seen once. The receptor was derived from a man aged 45-65 years with Graves' ophthalmopathy. The source material was blood. The chain carries TRBV6-1 and TRBJ2-7; D may be TRBD1 or TRBD2 (5 bases each). CDR3 sequence: CASRKTDSPGYEQYF. DNA for the CDR3: TGTGCCAGCAGAAAAACCGACAGTCCGGGGTACGAGCAGTACTTC.